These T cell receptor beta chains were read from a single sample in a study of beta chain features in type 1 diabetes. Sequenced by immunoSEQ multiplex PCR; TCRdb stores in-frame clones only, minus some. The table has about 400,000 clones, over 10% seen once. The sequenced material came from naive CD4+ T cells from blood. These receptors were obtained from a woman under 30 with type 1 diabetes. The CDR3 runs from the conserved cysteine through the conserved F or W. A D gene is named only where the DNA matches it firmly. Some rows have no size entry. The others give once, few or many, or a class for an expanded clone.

CDR3 DNA: TGTGCCAGTAGTATAATGGGGGCGAGTCAGCCCCAGCATTTT; CDR3 protein: CASSIMGASQPQHF; D gene: NA; V gene: TRBV19; clone size: few; J gene: TRBJ1-5
CDR3 DNA: TGTGCCACCAGCAGAGGTGGGACACCAAACACTGAAGCTTTCTTT; CDR3 protein: CATSRGGTPNTEAFF; D gene: NA; V gene: TRBV15; clone size: few; J gene: TRBJ1-1
CDR3 DNA: TGTGCCAGCAGTTACCAGAAGGGGATTCGGAACATTCAGTACTTC; CDR3 protein: CASSYQKGIRNIQYF; D gene: NA; V gene: TRBV6-5; clone size: few; J gene: TRBJ2-4
CDR3 DNA: TGTGCCAGCAGCTTAGGCGCGGGTGAAAAACTGTTTTTT; CDR3 protein: CASSLGAGEKLFF; D gene: NA; V gene: TRBV7-8; clone size: NA; J gene: TRBJ1-4
CDR3 DNA: TGTGCCAGTAGTATGGTCGGGACAGCTGGGGCCAACGTCCTGACTTTC; CDR3 protein: CASSMVGTAGANVLTF; D gene: TRBD1; V gene: TRBV19; clone size: few; J gene: TRBJ2-6
CDR3 DNA: TGCGCCAGCAGCTTACTAACAGGGGGCGAGTTCTTC; CDR3 protein: CASSLLTGGEFF; D gene: TRBD1; V gene: TRBV5-1; clone size: few; J gene: TRBJ2-1
CDR3 DNA: TGTGCCAGTCTCGACAGGGCCTCTGGACAGCCCCAGCATTTT; CDR3 protein: CASLDRASGQPQHF; D gene: TRBD1; V gene: TRBV19; clone size: NA; J gene: TRBJ1-5
CDR3 DNA: TGCGCCAGCAGCCACCTAGGGACTACTGGGATCGGTGAGCAGTTCTTC; CDR3 protein: CASSHLGTTGIGEQFF; D gene: TRBD2; V gene: TRBV4-3; clone size: few; J gene: TRBJ2-1
CDR3 DNA: TGCAGCGTTGAAGCTCGGGAGGAGGTGACCCAGTACTTC; CDR3 protein: CSVEAREEVTQYF; D gene: TRBD2; V gene: TRBV29-1; clone size: NA; J gene: TRBJ2-5
CDR3 DNA: TGTGCCAGCTGGGACAGGAGCCCCCCTGAAGCTTTCTTT; CDR3 protein: CASWDRSPPEAFF; D gene: TRBD1; V gene: TRBV2; clone size: NA; J gene: TRBJ1-1
CDR3 DNA: TGCAGCGTTGAACAGGCGGGGAATGAGCAGTTCTTC; CDR3 protein: CSVEQAGNEQFF; D gene: NA; V gene: TRBV29-1; clone size: few; J gene: TRBJ2-1
CDR3 DNA: TGTGCCAGTAAAAAGACTAGCGGGTTCAATGAGCAGTTCTTC; CDR3 protein: CASKKTSGFNEQFF; D gene: TRBD2; V gene: TRBV28; clone size: few; J gene: TRBJ2-1
CDR3 DNA: TGTGCCACCAGCAGAGCGGGACAGCCCAATCAGCCCCAGCATTTT; CDR3 protein: CATSRAGQPNQPQHF; D gene: TRBD1; V gene: TRBV15; clone size: NA; J gene: TRBJ1-5
CDR3 DNA: TGCGCCAGCAGCAACCGGGACAGTTACGAGCAGTACTTC; CDR3 protein: CASSNRDSYEQYF; D gene: TRBD1; V gene: TRBV5-1; clone size: few; J gene: TRBJ2-7
CDR3 DNA: TGTGCCAGCAGCCGCACCAGATCCCCGACCTACGAGCAGTACTTC; CDR3 protein: CASSRTRSPTYEQYF; D gene: NA; V gene: TRBV7-2; clone size: NA; J gene: TRBJ2-7
CDR3 DNA: TGCAGCGTTGGAAGGGAGGGCACTGAAGCTTTCTTT; CDR3 protein: CSVGREGTEAFF; D gene: NA; V gene: TRBV29-1; clone size: few; J gene: TRBJ1-1
CDR3 DNA: TGCAGCGTTGAGGTGGGTCAGAGCGATCCGCAGTATTTT; CDR3 protein: CSVEVGQSDPQYF; D gene: NA; V gene: TRBV29-1; clone size: few; J gene: TRBJ2-3
CDR3 DNA: TGTGCCAGCAGCCAGGACAGGGCTGACACAGATACGCAGTATTTT; CDR3 protein: CASSQDRADTDTQYF; D gene: TRBD1; V gene: TRBV27; clone size: NA; J gene: TRBJ2-3
CDR3 DNA: TGTGCCTGGATACGTCAGGGGCCTAGCGGGAGCCCCTACAATGAGCAGTTCTTC; CDR3 protein: CAWIRQGPSGSPYNEQFF; D gene: TRBD2; V gene: TRBV30; clone size: NA; J gene: TRBJ2-1
CDR3 DNA: TGTGCCAGCAGCTTAAGTAGCGGGAGGGCCGGCGAGCAGTTCTTC; CDR3 protein: CASSLSSGRAGEQFF; D gene: TRBD2; V gene: TRBV7-3; clone size: NA; J gene: TRBJ2-1
CDR3 DNA: TGCGCCAGCAGCTTAAGCCAAAACTATAATTCACCCCTCCACTTT; CDR3 protein: CASSLSQNYNSPLHF; D gene: NA; V gene: TRBV5-1; clone size: few; J gene: TRBJ1-6
CDR3 DNA: TGTGCCAGCACTCCTCGAGGCTCCTACGAGCAGTACTTC; CDR3 protein: CASTPRGSYEQYF; D gene: NA; V gene: TRBV7-2; clone size: NA; J gene: TRBJ2-7
CDR3 DNA: TGTGCCAGCACCAGAGTTGCAGGGGCCACCTTCCCCAGCGAGCAGTACTTC; CDR3 protein: CASTRVAGATFPSEQYF; D gene: NA; V gene: TRBV28; clone size: NA; J gene: TRBJ2-7
CDR3 DNA: TGTGCCAGCAGCCTGGGACTAGCGGAGGGGGAGACCCAGTACTTC; CDR3 protein: CASSLGLAEGETQYF; D gene: TRBD2; V gene: TRBV14; clone size: few; J gene: TRBJ2-5
CDR3 DNA: TGCGCCAGCAGCGTACCTAGCGGGGGCCTCCAAGAGACCCAGTACTTC; CDR3 protein: CASSVPSGGLQETQYF; D gene: TRBD2; V gene: TRBV5-1; clone size: NA; J gene: TRBJ2-5
CDR3 DNA: TGCGCCAGCAGCCAAGGGCTGACGGGACAGAGCTCCTACGAGCAGTACTTC; CDR3 protein: CASSQGLTGQSSYEQYF; D gene: TRBD1; V gene: TRBV4-3; clone size: NA; J gene: TRBJ2-7
CDR3 DNA: TGTGCCAGCAGCATGACTAGCGGGAGGGCCGTCGACAATGAGCAGTTCTTC; CDR3 protein: CASSMTSGRAVDNEQFF; D gene: TRBD2; V gene: TRBV11-2; clone size: few; J gene: TRBJ2-1
CDR3 DNA: TGTGCCACCAGCAGAGATACAGGGCGACAAGAGACCCAGTACTTC; CDR3 protein: CATSRDTGRQETQYF; D gene: NA; V gene: TRBV15; clone size: NA; J gene: TRBJ2-5
CDR3 DNA: TGTGCCAGCAGTCCGACTAGCTATGAGCAGTTCTTC; CDR3 protein: CASSPTSYEQFF; D gene: TRBD2; V gene: TRBV6-5; clone size: few; J gene: TRBJ2-1
CDR3 DNA: TGTGCCAGCAGCTTACGGGAAAATGAGCAGTTCTTC; CDR3 protein: CASSLRENEQFF; D gene: NA; V gene: TRBV11-2; clone size: few; J gene: TRBJ2-1
CDR3 DNA: TGCGCCAGCAGCCTACGTGGGGCCAACGTCCTGACTTTC; CDR3 protein: CASSLRGANVLTF; D gene: NA; V gene: TRBV5-1; clone size: NA; J gene: TRBJ2-6
CDR3 DNA: TGTGCCAGCAGCACGGGGGGCACAGATACGCAGTATTTT; CDR3 protein: CASSTGGTDTQYF; D gene: NA; V gene: TRBV9; clone size: few; J gene: TRBJ2-3
CDR3 DNA: TGCGCCAGCAGCCAAGGGGGGAGCCGCCTAGCGGGCTACGAGCAGTACTTC; CDR3 protein: CASSQGGSRLAGYEQYF; D gene: TRBD2; V gene: TRBV4-3; clone size: few; J gene: TRBJ2-7
CDR3 DNA: TGTGCCTGGAGTGTACACAGTTACAGGGGGCTCGGGAACACTGAAGCTTTCTTT; CDR3 protein: CAWSVHSYRGLGNTEAFF; D gene: TRBD1; V gene: TRBV30; clone size: NA; J gene: TRBJ1-1
CDR3 DNA: TGTGCCAGCAGCCGAGGGGTAATGACTAGCGGTGCCTACGAGCAGTACTTC; CDR3 protein: CASSRGVMTSGAYEQYF; D gene: TRBD2; V gene: TRBV14; clone size: NA; J gene: TRBJ2-7
CDR3 DNA: TGTGCCAGCAGAAAGGCGTCAAAACAGAGTGAAGCTTTCTTT; CDR3 protein: CASRKASKQSEAFF; D gene: NA; V gene: TRBV6-5; clone size: NA; J gene: TRBJ1-1
CDR3 DNA: TGTGCCAGCGGGGGGGAAAGCTCCTACGAGCAGTACTTC; CDR3 protein: CASGGESSYEQYF; D gene: TRBD2; V gene: TRBV9; clone size: NA; J gene: TRBJ2-7
CDR3 DNA: TGTGCCAGCAGCGTCTTTACAGGCCCGACCTCTGGAAACACCATATATTTT; CDR3 protein: CASSVFTGPTSGNTIYF; D gene: NA; V gene: TRBV9; clone size: NA; J gene: TRBJ1-3
CDR3 DNA: TGTGCCAGCAGCGCAACAGGGAACACTGAAGCTTTCTTT; CDR3 protein: CASSATGNTEAFF; D gene: NA; V gene: TRBV11-3; clone size: NA; J gene: TRBJ1-1
CDR3 DNA: TGTGCCAGCAGCTTCTCCGGCGGGGAGCTGTTTTTT; CDR3 protein: CASSFSGGELFF; D gene: NA; V gene: TRBV11-3; clone size: few; J gene: TRBJ2-2
CDR3 DNA: TGTGCCAGTAGTGCGGGACAGGGCCGCTATGGCTACACCTTC; CDR3 protein: CASSAGQGRYGYTF; D gene: TRBD1; V gene: TRBV19; clone size: few; J gene: TRBJ1-2
CDR3 DNA: TGTGCCAGCAGCACCCGAGTGGCAGGGGTGGGAAACACCATATATTTT; CDR3 protein: CASSTRVAGVGNTIYF; D gene: NA; V gene: TRBV7-9; clone size: NA; J gene: TRBJ1-3
CDR3 DNA: TGTGCCACCAGCAGAGACCCTCAGGGTTTCGCGAATTCACCCCTCCACTTT; CDR3 protein: CATSRDPQGFANSPLHF; D gene: NA; V gene: TRBV15; clone size: few; J gene: TRBJ1-6
CDR3 DNA: TGTGCCAGCAGCTCGTCTAGCGGGAGGGTAGAGACCCAGTACTTC; CDR3 protein: CASSSSSGRVETQYF; D gene: TRBD2; V gene: TRBV7-2; clone size: NA; J gene: TRBJ2-5
CDR3 DNA: TGTGCCAGCTCGCAGGGTCTAATCTCCTACGAGCAGTACTTC; CDR3 protein: CASSQGLISYEQYF; D gene: NA; V gene: TRBV18; clone size: few; J gene: TRBJ2-7
CDR3 DNA: TGCGCCAGCAGCCGGACAGGGGGCTCTCTTAATGAGCAGTTCTTC; CDR3 protein: CASSRTGGSLNEQFF; D gene: TRBD1; V gene: TRBV4-3; clone size: NA; J gene: TRBJ2-1